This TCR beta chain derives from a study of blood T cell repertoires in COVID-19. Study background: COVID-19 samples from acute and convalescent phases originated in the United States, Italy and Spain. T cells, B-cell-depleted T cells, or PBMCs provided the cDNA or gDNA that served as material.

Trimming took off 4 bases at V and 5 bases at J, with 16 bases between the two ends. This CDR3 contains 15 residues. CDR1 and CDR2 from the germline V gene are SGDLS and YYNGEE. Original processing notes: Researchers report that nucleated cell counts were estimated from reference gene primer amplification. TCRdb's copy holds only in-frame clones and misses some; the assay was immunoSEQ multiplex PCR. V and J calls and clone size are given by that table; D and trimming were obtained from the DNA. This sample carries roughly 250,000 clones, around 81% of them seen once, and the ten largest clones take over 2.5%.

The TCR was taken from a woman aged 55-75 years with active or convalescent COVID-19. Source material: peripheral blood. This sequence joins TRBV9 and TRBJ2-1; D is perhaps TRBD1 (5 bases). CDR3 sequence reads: CASSPRPGWDNEQFF. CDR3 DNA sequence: TGTGCCAGCAGCCCTCGTCCAGGGTGGGACAATGAGCAGTTCTTC.